The next 29 T cell receptor beta chains were all read from a single sample in a study of control samples from healthy donors and cancer patients. This table comes from immunoSEQ multiplex PCR, and its TCRdb copy is limited to in-frame clones, with some not included. In the table there are approximately 79,000 clones, 89% of which are singletons. The sample comprised blood. The receptors originated from a man in his fifties or sixties in good health.

The chain carries TRBV9 and TRBJ2-1; D ambiguous. This CDR3 is 14 amino acids long. Germline-derived CDR1 and CDR2 are SGDLS and YYNGEE. The V gene lost 2 bases and the J gene lost 5 bases, with 11 bases spanning the gap. CDR3 bases: TGTGCCAGCAGCGTTGGGCAGACCCACAATGAGCAGTTCTTC. This codes for CASSVGQTHNEQFF.

The genes are TRBV9 and TRBJ1-4; no reliable D call. The ends were cut back, 4 bases at V and 8 bases at J, with 15 bases in the middle. Germline CDR1 and CDR2: SGDLS and YYNGEE. The CDR3 extends over 14 amino acids. This chain's CDR3 is CASSLRLAGEKLFF. The CDR3, as DNA: TGTGCCAGCAGCCTCCGCCTCGCGGGGGAAAAACTGTTTTTT.

V is TRBV5-6 and J is TRBJ2-5; D not certain. Trimming took 2 bases from V and 1 from J, leaving 6 bases between them. This CDR3 region has 13 residues. Per germline, CDR1 SGHDT and CDR2 YYEEEE. The CDR3 DNA sequence: TGTGCCAGCAGCTTAACAGCCCAAGAGACCCAGTACTTC. Amino acids: CASSLTAQETQYF.

The chain links TRBV10-2 to TRBJ2-2; D might be TRBD1 or TRBD2, each matching 5 bases. The CDR3 runs 15 residues. The V and J ends lost 7 bases and 7 bases respectively, with 19 bases between them. Germline CDR1 WSHSY, CDR2 SAAADI. The CDR3 is CASNRGPLRGGELFF. The DNA for the CDR3 is TGCGCCAGCAATCGAGGGCCGCTTAGGGGCGGGGAGCTGTTTTTT.

The chain joins TRBV30 to TRBJ1-2, with 7 bases lining up with TRBD1. In germline, CDR1 is GTSNPN, CDR2 SVGIG (reference sequence). Trimming took 3 bases from V and 4 from J; bases not matched to a gene: 8. The CDR3 length is 14 residues. CDR3 coding DNA: TGTGCCTGGAGCTATTCCAGGGGGTCCTATGGCTACACCTTC. Translation gives CAWSYSRGSYGYTF.

The chain joins TRBV5-5 to TRBJ1-2, with a tentative D call TRBD1 (5 bases). The CDR3 runs to 14 residues. V lost 4 bases, J lost 2 bases, and 12 bases lay in between. CDR1 and CDR2 (germline): SGHKS, YYEKEE (reference sequence). The CDR3 here is CASSRVGTNYGYTF. The CDR3 coding sequence is TGTGCCAGCAGCCGGGTTGGGACCAACTATGGCTACACCTTC. The whole variable domain, filled in from reference TRBV5-5 and TRBJ1-2, reads DAGVTQSPTHLIKTRGQQVTLRCSPISGHKSVSWYQQVLGQGPQFIFQYYEKEERGRGNFPDRFSARQFPNYSSELNVNALLLGDSALYLCASSRVGTNYGYTFGSGTRLTVV.

This CDR3 reads CASSEGLGGFQETQYF. In DNA form, the CDR3 reads TGTGCCAGCAGTGAGGGCTTGGGGGGTTTCCAAGAGACCCAGTACTTC. The gene calls are TRBV6-1 and TRBJ2-5; tentative D call: TRBD2 (6 bases). The CDR3 covers 16 residues. Germline values: CDR1 MNHNS, CDR2 SASEGT. Trimming removed 3 bases from V and 1 base from J, with 15 bases in between.

The rearrangement links TRBV29-1 to TRBJ1-3; possible D gene TRBD1, 5 bases. This CDR3 region has 15 residues. The ends were cut back, 3 bases at V and 4 bases at J, with 16 bases in the middle. Germline CDR1 is SQVTM and CDR2 is ANQGSEA. For the CDR3, the DNA is TGCAGCGTTGAGCCTCCCCCGGGGGTGGGAAACACCATATATTTT. It is translated as CSVEPPPGVGNTIYF.

The chain couples TRBV11-2 to TRBJ2-1; D tentatively reads TRBD1 or TRBD2 (5 bases each). The germline V and J ends were trimmed by 4 bases and 0 bases, with 19 bases remaining between them. The CDR3 covers 18 residues. The germline V gene has CDR1 SGHAT and CDR2 FQNNGV. CDR3 amino acids: CASSSGRFRVSSYNEQFF. The DNA of the CDR3 is TGTGCCAGCAGCTCAGGGAGATTCCGGGTCTCCTCCTACAATGAGCAGTTCTTC.

This clone appeared once. This sequence joins TRBV30 and TRBJ1-2; 7 bases match TRBD1. CDR3 length equals 13 residues. Germline CDR1 and CDR2: GTSNPN and SVGIG (reference sequence). The CDR3 DNA is TGTGCGTCGGGACAGCTTGTTAACTATGGCTACACCTTC. This encodes CASGQLVNYGYTF.

This chain joins TRBV6-5 and TRBJ1-1; TRBD1 might be the D (6 bases). The V end lost 8 bases, the J end lost 11 bases, and 15 bases lay between the germline ends. Looked up from germline, CDR1 is MNHEY and CDR2 is SVGAGI. The CDR3 length is 11 residues. CDR3 sequence (DNA): TGTGCCAGCTTACGCGGGGGGCGGGCTTTCTTT. It codes for CASLRGGRAFF.

The chain joins TRBV6-6 to TRBJ1-2; 9 bases fit TRBD1. The CDR3 covers 14 residues. From germline, CDR1 is MNHNY and CDR2 SVGAGI (reference sequence). Unmatched junction bases numbered 12, after V lost 8 bases and J lost 8 bases. The CDR3 spells CASLADRGTRGYTF. The CDR3 nucleotides read TGTGCCAGCCTGGCGGACAGGGGAACAAGAGGCTACACCTTC.

The V and J genes are TRBV3-1 (or the pseudogene TRBV3-2) and TRBJ2-1; no clear D. V was trimmed by 3 bases and J by 5 bases, leaving 11 bases between them. Germline CDR1 reads LGHDT; CDR2 reads YNNKEL (reference sequence). The CDR3 loop spans 14 amino acids. The DNA of the CDR3 is TGTGCCAGCAGCCACTTGGACGGCAACAATGAGCAGTTCTTC. It is translated as CASSHLDGNNEQFF.

The chain carries TRBV6-5 and TRBJ1-5; D is unresolved. The V gene lost 4 bases and the J gene lost 0 bases, with 10 bases spanning the gap. The CDR3 totals 15 residues. From germline, CDR1 is MNHEY and CDR2 SVGAGI. CDR3 nucleotides: TGTGCCAGCAGTTCCCGACGCTATAGCAATCAGCCCCAGCATTTT. It specifies CASSSRRYSNQPQHF.

CDR3 sequence (DNA): TGTGCCAGCTCAATCCGACAGGGGGCAGACACCGGGGAGCTGTTTTTT. This sequence encodes CASSIRQGADTGELFF. The chain carries TRBV18 and TRBJ2-2; 10 nucleotides match TRBD1. Trimming cost V 5 bases and J 3 bases; bases outside gene matches: 6. This CDR3 is built from 16 residues. Germline V gene lookup returns CDR1 KGHSH and CDR2 LQKENI.

The genes are TRBV18 and TRBJ2-5; TRBD2 might be the D (6 bases). In germline, CDR1 is KGHSH, CDR2 LQKENI. Trimming took 2 bases from V and 7 from J, leaving 17 bases between them. CDR3 length: 15 amino acids. The CDR3 DNA follows: TGTGCCAGCTCACCAGGACAAGGGCGCGGGGCGACCCAGTACTTC. Translating gives CASSPGQGRGATQYF.

The chain couples TRBV7-2 to TRBJ2-7; TRBD1 aligns across 10 bases. The V segment lost 5 bases and the J segment 7 bases; nucleotides outside the gene matches: 8. CDR3 length: 14 amino acids. Germline lookup yields CDR1 SGHTA and CDR2 FQGNSA. CDR3 nucleotides: TGTGCCAGCAGCCCCCGGGTGGGACAGGGGGAGCAGTACTTC. Its protein is CASSPRVGQGEQYF.

This clone was found a few times. The chain uses TRBV20-1 and TRBJ2-7; the match to TRBD2 covers 7 bases. Germline V lookup: CDR1 DFQATT, CDR2 SNEGSKA (reference sequence). The CDR3 covers 15 residues. Trimming at V came to 3 bases and at J to 5 bases, leaving 13 bases not matched to a gene. The CDR3 here is CSASESESGDDEQYF. CDR3 sequence (DNA): TGCAGTGCTAGTGAGTCGGAGAGCGGGGATGACGAGCAGTACTTC.

The chain uses TRBV25-1 and TRBJ1-3; D remains ambiguous. Germline-derived CDR1 and CDR2 are MGHDK and SYGVNS. This CDR3 contains 13 residues. Trimming removed 4 bases from V and 0 bases from J, with 4 bases in between. The DNA of the CDR3 is TGTGCCAGCAGTGGTTACTCTGGAAACACCATATATTTT. It is translated as CASSGYSGNTIYF.

The rearrangement uses TRBV30 and TRBJ2-5, with TRBD2 matching 11 bases. CDR3 length: 15 residues. Germline CDR1 and CDR2: GTSNPN and SVGIG (reference sequence). V dropped 4 bases and J dropped 3; count of bases not matched to a gene: 7. In DNA form, the CDR3 reads TGTGCCTGGACAACGACTAGCGGGGATAAAGAGACCCAGTACTTC. The encoded protein is CAWTTTSGDKETQYF.

The V and J genes are TRBV7-9 and TRBJ1-3; a possible D gene is TRBD1 (5 bases). Germline CDR1 SEHNR, CDR2 FQNEAQ (reference sequence). Trimming shortened V by 1 base and J by 0 bases, and 7 bases separated the two germline ends. The CDR3 is made up of 15 amino acids. CDR3 DNA: TGTGCCAGCAGCTTAGGACAGCACTCTGGAAACACCATATATTTT. This translates into CASSLGQHSGNTIYF.

The chain joins TRBV5-1 to TRBJ2-1; 11 bases are a match to TRBD2. CDR1 is SGHRS, CDR2 YFSETQ, per germline. V trimming: 1 base; J trimming: 0 bases; junction bases outside the gene matches: 15. The CDR3 contains 21 residues. CDR3 protein: CASSLPTPGLAEVSSYNEQFF. The CDR3 DNA sequence: TGCGCCAGCAGCTTGCCGACACCGGGACTAGCGGAGGTTAGCTCCTACAATGAGCAGTTCTTC.

The CDR3 is CSVEDTGYEAFF. The CDR3 bases are TGCAGCGTTGAAGACACGGGCTATGAAGCTTTCTTT. V usage is TRBV29-1 and J usage is TRBJ1-1, with unresolved D. Looked up from germline, CDR1 is SQVTM and CDR2 is ANQGSEA. CDR3 size: 12 residues. Trimming removed 0 bases at V and 7 bases at J, with 9 bases between.

The rearrangement uses TRBV18 and TRBJ1-4; no reliable D call. The V end lost 2 bases, the J end lost 6 bases, and 7 bases lay between the germline ends. The CDR3 has 13 residues. CDR1 and CDR2 (germline): KGHSH, LQKENI. Written as DNA, the CDR3 is TGTGCCAGCTCACCAGGGCCGGATGAAAAACTGTTTTTT. Its protein product is CASSPGPDEKLFF.

CDR3 residues: CASSSGGQKLFF. CDR3 bases: TGTGCCAGCAGCTCCGGGGGACAGAAACTGTTTTTT. The V and J genes are TRBV7-8 and TRBJ1-4; TRBD1 matches 7 bases. V shed 4 bases, J shed 11 bases, and the junction held 4 bases outside the gene matches. This CDR3 is built from 12 residues. Germline CDR1 is SGHVS and CDR2 is FQNEAQ.

The chain uses TRBV19 and TRBJ1-2; D gene ambiguous. Trimming removed 0 bases from V and 7 bases from J, with 6 bases in between. The CDR3 contains 12 residues. The germline gives CDR1 LNHDA, CDR2 SQIVND (reference sequence). The CDR3, as DNA: TGTGCCAGTAGTATAGATGACCTTGGCTACACCTTC. Translation gives CASSIDDLGYTF.

This sequence joins TRBV5-4 and TRBJ1-3; no definite D call. With 0 bases removed from V and 4 bases from J, the gap between germline ends came to 11 bases. The germline gives CDR1 SGHNT, CDR2 YYREEE (reference sequence). The CDR3 contains 15 residues. In DNA form, the CDR3 reads TGTGCCAGCAGCTTGGTCGGAGGGTCAGGAAACACCATATATTTT. Residues: CASSLVGGSGNTIYF.

The CDR3 reads CASSLSQFDSGDTQYF. Here the CDR3 DNA reads TGTGCCAGCAGTTTATCTCAATTCGACAGTGGAGATACGCAGTATTTT. The chain joins TRBV27 to TRBJ2-3; D is possibly TRBD1 (5 bases). Germline values: CDR1 MNHEY, CDR2 SMNVEV (reference sequence). V was pared by 0 bases and J by 5 bases, with 15 bases between. The CDR3 consists of 16 residues.

This chain uses TRBV6-2 or TRBV6-3 with TRBJ2-3; D not certain. CDR1 is MNHEY and CDR2 is SVGEGT in the germline V gene. The CDR3 length is 16 residues. V gave up 2 bases and J gave up 0 bases, with 12 bases separating them. Here the CDR3 reads CASSYTAASSTDTQYF. The CDR3 DNA sequence: TGTGCCAGCAGTTACACAGCTGCCTCTAGCACAGATACGCAGTATTTT.